Many counts were recorded for the clone carrying this T cell receptor (beta chain). Its antigen is currently unknown. Cases classed as stable hyperthyroidism had no ophthalmopathy within 18 months of follow-up. The record originates from a study of Graves' ophthalmopathy and Graves' hyperthyroidism. The study's findings and limits: Cross-validated, the 13-signature model showed 87.88%/81.08% sensitivity/specificity, and 80%/75% in the test set.

The sequenced template was RNA, covering the TCR beta CDR3 region. Second-round multiplex PCR followed a first-round RT-PCR using HTBI primers. TCRdb redid the calling of the multiplex PCR reads with MiXCR, one entry per CDR3 protein. The data show about 400,000 distinct CDR3 sequences, approximately 15% seen once. The V end was cut by 6 bases, the J end by 5 bases, with 13 bases between. The CDR3 sequence is 14 residues long. Germline CDR1 MNHEY, CDR2 SMNVEV (reference sequence). The sample consisted of peripheral blood. This receptor was obtained from a woman aged 18-30 years with stable Graves' hyperthyroidism. The chain recombines TRBV27 with TRBJ2-2; D gene unclear. DNA of the CDR3: TGTGCCAGCAGCTCCTTTTTGGGGACCGGGGAGCTGTTTTTT. Its protein is CASSSFLGTGELFF.